This TCR beta chain was recovered during a study of OX40 agonist ivuxolimab in advanced cancers. For the study at large: Patients were dosed intravenously with ivuxolimab at 0.01 to 10 mg/kg every 2 weeks.

Findings and caveats of the study: Dose levels from 0.1 to 3.0 mg/kg saw CD4+ and CD8+ blood T cells expand clonally by week 6. Not determined was the antigen specificity of the expanded peripheral T cells.

Comment on this clone: The target antigen is unknown.

The method was immunoSEQ multiplex PCR; TCRdb's version includes in-frame clones alone and lacks a portion of them. The sample has some 130,000 clones; 85% to 90% are singletons. The junction had 9 bases not matched to a gene; V was cut back by 3 bases and J by 7 bases. Per germline, CDR1 SEHNR and CDR2 FQNEAQ (reference sequence). This CDR3 spans 15 amino acids. This sample comprised CD4+ or CD8+ T cells sorted from blood, obtained in a trial of the OX40 agonist ivuxolimab. The chain couples TRBV7-9 to TRBJ2-3; 8 nucleotides line up with TRBD2. This TCR was recovered from an adult with an advanced solid tumor such as melanoma, head and neck, liver or kidney cancer. The DNA of the CDR3 is TGTGCCAGCAGCTTGTTAGCGGGGAGCTTGAATACGCAGTATTTT. Translating gives CASSLLAGSLNTQYF.